The sequence of this T cell receptor beta chain was determined in a study of liver allograft versus peripheral blood T cells. Overall study: Recipients' peripheral blood T cell receptor repertoires were compared with those in transplanted livers.

In this sample, this clonotype turned up a few times. Its antigen is undetermined. TCRdb called the reads again in MiXCR, with one record for every CDR3 protein. The data contain about 5,200 distinct CDR3 sequences, 15% to 20% of them singletons. Study conclusions and caveats: According to reports, the T cell receptor repertoires inside liver allografts differed from those in peripheral blood.

This TCR came from a human patient who had a liver transplant. Some T cells may arise from the graft donor.

The CDR3 loop is CSAIHSGSPGEKLFF. The CDR3 DNA is TGCAGTGCTATTCATAGCGGCAGTCCAGGTGAAAAACTGTTTTTT. V usage is TRBV20-1 and J usage is TRBJ1-4; no definite D call. CDR3 length: 15 amino acids. CDR1 and CDR2 from the germline V gene are DFQATT and SNEGSKA (reference sequence). The V end lost 4 bases, the J end lost 7 bases, and 19 bases lay between the germline ends.